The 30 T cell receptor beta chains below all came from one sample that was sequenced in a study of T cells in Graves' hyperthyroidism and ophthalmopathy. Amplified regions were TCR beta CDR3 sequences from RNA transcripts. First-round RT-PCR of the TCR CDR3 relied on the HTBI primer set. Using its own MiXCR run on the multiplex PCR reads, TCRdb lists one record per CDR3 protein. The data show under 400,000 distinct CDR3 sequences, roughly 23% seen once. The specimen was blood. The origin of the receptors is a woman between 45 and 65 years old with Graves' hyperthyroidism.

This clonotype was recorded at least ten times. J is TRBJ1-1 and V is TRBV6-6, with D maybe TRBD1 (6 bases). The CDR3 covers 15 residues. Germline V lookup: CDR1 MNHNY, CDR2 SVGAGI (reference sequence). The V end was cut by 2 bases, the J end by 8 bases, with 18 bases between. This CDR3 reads CASSYVGGAVGEAFF. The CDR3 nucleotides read TGTGCCAGCAGTTACGTCGGGGGCGCCGTCGGCGAAGCTTTCTTT.

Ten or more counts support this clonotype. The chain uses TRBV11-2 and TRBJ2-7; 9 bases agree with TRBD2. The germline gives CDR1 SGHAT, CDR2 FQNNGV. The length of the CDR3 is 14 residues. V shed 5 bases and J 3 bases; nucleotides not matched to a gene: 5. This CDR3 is CASSPLAGFYEQYF. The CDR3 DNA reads TGTGCCAGCAGCCCCCTAGCGGGATTCTACGAGCAGTACTTC.

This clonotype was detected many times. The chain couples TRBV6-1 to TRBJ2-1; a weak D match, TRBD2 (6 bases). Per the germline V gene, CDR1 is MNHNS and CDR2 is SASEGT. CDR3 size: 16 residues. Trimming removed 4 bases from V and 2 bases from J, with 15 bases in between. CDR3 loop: CASSAKRGGTYNEQFF. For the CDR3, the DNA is TGTGCCAGCAGTGCCAAAAGAGGCGGGACCTACAATGAGCAGTTCTTC.

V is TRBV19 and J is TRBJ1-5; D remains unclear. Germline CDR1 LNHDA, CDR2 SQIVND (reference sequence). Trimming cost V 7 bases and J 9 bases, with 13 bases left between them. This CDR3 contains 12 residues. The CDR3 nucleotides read TGTGCCAGTACTATCCCCCCGAGGCCCCAGCATTTT. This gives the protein CASTIPPRPQHF.

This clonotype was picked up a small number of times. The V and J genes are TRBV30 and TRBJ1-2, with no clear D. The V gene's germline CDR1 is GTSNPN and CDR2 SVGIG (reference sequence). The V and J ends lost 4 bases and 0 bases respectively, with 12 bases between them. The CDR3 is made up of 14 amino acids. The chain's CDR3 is CAWKGRTSNYGYTF. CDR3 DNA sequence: TGTGCCTGGAAAGGGCGGACGTCTAACTATGGCTACACCTTC.

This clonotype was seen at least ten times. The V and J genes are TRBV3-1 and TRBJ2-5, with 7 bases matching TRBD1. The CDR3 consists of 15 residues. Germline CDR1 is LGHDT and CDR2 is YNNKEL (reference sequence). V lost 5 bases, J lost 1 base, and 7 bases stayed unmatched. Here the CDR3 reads CASSTRTGAQETQYF. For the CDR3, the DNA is TGTGCCAGCAGCACTAGGACAGGAGCCCAAGAGACCCAGTACTTC.

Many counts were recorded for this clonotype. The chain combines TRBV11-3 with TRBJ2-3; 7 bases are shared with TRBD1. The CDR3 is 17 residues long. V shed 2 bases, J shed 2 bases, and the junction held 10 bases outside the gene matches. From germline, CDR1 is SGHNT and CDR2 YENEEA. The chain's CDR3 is CASSLFLRDRLTDTQYF. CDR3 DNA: TGTGCCAGCAGCTTATTTTTGAGGGACAGACTCACAGATACGCAGTATTTT.

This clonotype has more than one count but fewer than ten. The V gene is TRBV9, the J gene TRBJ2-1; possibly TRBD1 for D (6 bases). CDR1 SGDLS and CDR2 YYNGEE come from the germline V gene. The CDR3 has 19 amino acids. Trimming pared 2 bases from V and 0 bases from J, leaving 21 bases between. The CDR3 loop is CASSVRAGAIFNSYNEQFF. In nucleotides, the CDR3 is TGTGCCAGCAGCGTGAGGGCAGGGGCGATCTTTAACTCCTACAATGAGCAGTTCTTC. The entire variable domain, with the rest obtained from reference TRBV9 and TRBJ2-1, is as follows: DSGVTQTPKHLITATGQRVTLRCSPRSGDLSVYWYQQSLDQGLQFLIQYYNGEERAKGNILERFSAQQFPDLHSELNLSSLELGDSALYFCASSVRAGAIFNSYNEQFFGPGTRLTVL.

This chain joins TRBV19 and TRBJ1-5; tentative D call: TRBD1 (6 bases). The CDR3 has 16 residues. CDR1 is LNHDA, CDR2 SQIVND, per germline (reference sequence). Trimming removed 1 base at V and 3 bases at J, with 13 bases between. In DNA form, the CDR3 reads TGTGCCAGTAGTATAGTCGGGACAATCCTCAATCAGCCCCAGCATTTT. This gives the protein CASSIVGTILNQPQHF.

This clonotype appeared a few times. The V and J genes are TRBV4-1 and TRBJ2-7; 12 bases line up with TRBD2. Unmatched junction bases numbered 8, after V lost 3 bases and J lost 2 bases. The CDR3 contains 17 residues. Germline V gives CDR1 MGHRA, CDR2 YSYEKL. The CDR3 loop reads CASSHIGPSGGAYEQYF. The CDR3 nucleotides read TGCGCCAGCAGCCATATAGGGCCTAGCGGGGGGGCCTACGAGCAGTACTTC.

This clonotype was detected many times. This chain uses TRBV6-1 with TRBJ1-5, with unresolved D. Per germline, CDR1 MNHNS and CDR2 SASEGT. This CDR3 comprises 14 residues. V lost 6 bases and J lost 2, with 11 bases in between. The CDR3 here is CASRELRGNQPQHF. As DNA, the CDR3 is TGTGCCAGCAGGGAATTACGAGGCAATCAGCCCCAGCATTTT.

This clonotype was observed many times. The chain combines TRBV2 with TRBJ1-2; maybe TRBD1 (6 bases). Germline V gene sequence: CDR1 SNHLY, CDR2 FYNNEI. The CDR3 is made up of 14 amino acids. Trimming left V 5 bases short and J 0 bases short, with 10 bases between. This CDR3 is CASSPDRSNYGYTF. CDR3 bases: TGTGCCAGCAGTCCAGACAGGTCTAACTATGGCTACACCTTC.

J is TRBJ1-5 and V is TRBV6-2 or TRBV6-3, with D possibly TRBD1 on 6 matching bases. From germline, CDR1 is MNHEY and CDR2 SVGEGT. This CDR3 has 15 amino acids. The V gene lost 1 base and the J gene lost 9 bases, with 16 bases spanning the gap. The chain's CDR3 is CASSYFGTTVWPQHF. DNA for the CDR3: TGTGCCAGCAGTTACTTCGGGACAACGGTATGGCCCCAGCATTTT.

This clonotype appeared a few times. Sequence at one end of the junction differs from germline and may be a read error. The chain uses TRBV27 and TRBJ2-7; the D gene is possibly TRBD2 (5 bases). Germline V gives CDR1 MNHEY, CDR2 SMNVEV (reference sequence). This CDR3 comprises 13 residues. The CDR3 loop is CASSRGSSYDQYF. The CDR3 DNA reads TGTGCCAGCAGTCGCGGGTCTTCCTACGATCAGTACTTC.

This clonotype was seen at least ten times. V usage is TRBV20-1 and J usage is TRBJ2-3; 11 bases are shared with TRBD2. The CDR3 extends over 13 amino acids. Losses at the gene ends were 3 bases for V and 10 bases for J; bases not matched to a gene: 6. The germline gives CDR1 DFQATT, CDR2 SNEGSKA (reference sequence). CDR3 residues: CSARETSGKAQYF. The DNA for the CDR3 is TGCAGTGCTAGGGAGACTAGCGGGAAAGCGCAGTATTTT.

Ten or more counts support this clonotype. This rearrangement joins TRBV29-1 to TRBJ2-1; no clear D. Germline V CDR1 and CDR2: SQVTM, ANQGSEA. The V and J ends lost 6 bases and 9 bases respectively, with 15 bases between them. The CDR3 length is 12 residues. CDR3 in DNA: TGCAGCGTGGCGGCAGGACCAGCTGAGCAGTTCTTC. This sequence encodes CSVAAGPAEQFF.

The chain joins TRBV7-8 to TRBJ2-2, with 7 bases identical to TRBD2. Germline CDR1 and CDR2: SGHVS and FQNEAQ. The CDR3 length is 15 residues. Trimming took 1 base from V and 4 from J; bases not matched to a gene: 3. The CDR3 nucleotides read TGTGCCAGCAGCTTAGGGACTAGATCCACCGGGGAGCTGTTTTTT. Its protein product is CASSLGTRSTGELFF.

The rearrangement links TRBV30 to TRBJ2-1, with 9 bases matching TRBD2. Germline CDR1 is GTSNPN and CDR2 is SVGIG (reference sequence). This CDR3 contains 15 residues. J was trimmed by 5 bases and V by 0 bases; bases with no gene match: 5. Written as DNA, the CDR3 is TGTGCCTGGAGTGTACCGGCTAGCGGGGACAATGAGCAGTTCTTC. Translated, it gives CAWSVPASGDNEQFF.

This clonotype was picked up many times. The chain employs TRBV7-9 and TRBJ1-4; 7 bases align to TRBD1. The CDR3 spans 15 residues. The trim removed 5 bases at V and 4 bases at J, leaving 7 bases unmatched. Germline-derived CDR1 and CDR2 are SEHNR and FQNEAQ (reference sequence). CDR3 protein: CASSKDRRFNEKLFF. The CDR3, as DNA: TGTGCCAGCAGCAAGGACAGGAGATTTAATGAAAAACTGTTTTTT.

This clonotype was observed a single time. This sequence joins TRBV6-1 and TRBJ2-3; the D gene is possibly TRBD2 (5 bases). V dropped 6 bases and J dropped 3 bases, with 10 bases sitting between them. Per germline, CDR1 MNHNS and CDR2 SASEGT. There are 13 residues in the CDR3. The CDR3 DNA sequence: TGTGCCAGCAGCCACGGGGAGACAGATACGCAGTATTTT. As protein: CASSHGETDTQYF.

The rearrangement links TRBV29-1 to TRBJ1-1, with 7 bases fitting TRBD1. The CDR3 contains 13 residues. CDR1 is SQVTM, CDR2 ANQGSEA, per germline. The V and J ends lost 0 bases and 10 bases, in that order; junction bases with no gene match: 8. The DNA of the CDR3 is TGCAGCGTTGAAGATCCGACAGGGCGAGCAGCTTTCTTT. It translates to CSVEDPTGRAAFF.

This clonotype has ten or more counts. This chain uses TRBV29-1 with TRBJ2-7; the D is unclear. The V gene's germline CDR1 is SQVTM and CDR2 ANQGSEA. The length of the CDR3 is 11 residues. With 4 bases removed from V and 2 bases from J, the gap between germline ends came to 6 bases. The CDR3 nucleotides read TGCAGCGTTGCTGAACCCTACGAGCAGTACTTC. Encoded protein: CSVAEPYEQYF.

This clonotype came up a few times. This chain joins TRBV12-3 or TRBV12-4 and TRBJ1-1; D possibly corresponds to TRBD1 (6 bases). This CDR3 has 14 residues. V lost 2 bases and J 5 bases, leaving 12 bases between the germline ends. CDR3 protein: CASSLQQGGTEAFF. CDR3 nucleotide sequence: TGTGCCAGCAGTTTACAGCAAGGGGGGACTGAAGCTTTCTTT.

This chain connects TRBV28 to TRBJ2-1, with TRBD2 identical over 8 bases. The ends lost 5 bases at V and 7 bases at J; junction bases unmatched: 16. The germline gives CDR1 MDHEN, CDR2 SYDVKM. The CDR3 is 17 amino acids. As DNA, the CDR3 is TGTGCCAGCAGTAGCGGGAGTTCATCGGAGATCATGAATGAGCAGTTCTTC. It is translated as CASSSGSSSEIMNEQFF.

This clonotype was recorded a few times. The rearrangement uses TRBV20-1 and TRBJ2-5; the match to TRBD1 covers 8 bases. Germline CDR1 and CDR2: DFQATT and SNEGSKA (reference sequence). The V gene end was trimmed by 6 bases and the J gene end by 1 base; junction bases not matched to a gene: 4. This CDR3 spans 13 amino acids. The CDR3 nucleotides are TGCAGTGCGCCGGGACAGGTCCAAGAGACCCAGTACTTC. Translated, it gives CSAPGQVQETQYF.

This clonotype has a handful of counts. The CDR3 loop reads CASRIDSRAYEKLFF. For the CDR3, the DNA is TGTGCCAGCAGAATCGACAGTAGGGCTTATGAAAAACTGTTTTTT. V is TRBV6-1 and J is TRBJ1-4, with TRBD1 as a possible D gene (5 bases). CDR1 is MNHNS and CDR2 is SASEGT in the germline V gene. The CDR3 consists of 15 residues. V was pared by 6 bases and J by 6 bases, with 17 bases between.

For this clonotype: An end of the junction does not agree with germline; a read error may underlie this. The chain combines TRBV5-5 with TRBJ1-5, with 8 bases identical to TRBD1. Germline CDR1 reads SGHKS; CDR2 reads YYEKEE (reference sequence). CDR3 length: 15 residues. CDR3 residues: CASSLDSGGHQPQHF. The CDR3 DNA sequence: TGCGCCAGCAGCTTGGACTCAGGGGGCCATCAGCCCCAGCATTTT. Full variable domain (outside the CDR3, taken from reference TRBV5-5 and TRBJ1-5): DAGVTQSPTHLIKTRGQQVTLRCSPISGHKSVSWYQQVLGQGPQFIFQYYEKEERGRGNFPDRFSARQFPNYSSELNVNALLLGDSALYLCASSLDSGGHQPQHFGDGTRLSIL.

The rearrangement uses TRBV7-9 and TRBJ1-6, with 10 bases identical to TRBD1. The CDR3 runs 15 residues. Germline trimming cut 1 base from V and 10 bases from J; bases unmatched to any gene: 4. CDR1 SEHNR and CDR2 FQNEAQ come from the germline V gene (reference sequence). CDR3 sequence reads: CASSLETGGRSPLHF. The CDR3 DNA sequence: TGTGCCAGCAGCTTAGAGACAGGGGGCAGATCACCCCTCCACTTT. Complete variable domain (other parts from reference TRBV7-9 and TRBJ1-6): DTGVSQNPRHKITKRGQNVTFRCDPISEHNRLYWYRQTLGQGPEFLTYFQNEAQLEKSRLLSDRFSAERPKGSFSTLEIQRTEQGDSAMYLCASSLETGGRSPLHFGNGTRLTVT.

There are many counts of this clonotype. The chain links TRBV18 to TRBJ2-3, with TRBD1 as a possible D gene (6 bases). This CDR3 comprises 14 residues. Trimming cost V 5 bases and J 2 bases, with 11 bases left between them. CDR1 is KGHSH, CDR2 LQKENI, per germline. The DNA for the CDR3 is TGTGCCAGCTCATCGGGGACAACCACAGATACGCAGTATTTT. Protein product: CASSSGTTTDTQYF.

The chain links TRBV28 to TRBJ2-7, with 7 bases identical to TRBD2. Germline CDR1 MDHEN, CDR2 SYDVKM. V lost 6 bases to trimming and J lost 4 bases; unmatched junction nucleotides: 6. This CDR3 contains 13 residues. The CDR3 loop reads CASRETSTYEQYF. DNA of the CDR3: TGTGCCAGCAGAGAGACTAGCACGTACGAGCAGTACTTC.